The 22 T cell receptor beta chains below were found in one sample sequenced in a study of T cell responses to AZD1222 COVID-19 vaccine. Libraries were prepared by immunoSEQ multiplex PCR; TCRdb keeps only in-frame clonotypes and omits some of them. The sample contains 200,000 or so clones, approximately 91% of which appear only once. This specimen consisted of peripheral blood, obtained on day 0 of AZD1222 vaccination. Every receptor here comes from an adult in good health.

Of note for this clone: One end of the junction fails to match germline, which may point to a read error. This sequence joins TRBV14 and TRBJ2-7, with a possible D match to TRBD2 (5 bases). CDR1 SGHDN and CDR2 FVKESK come from the germline V gene. The CDR3 totals 15 residues. The CDR3 reads CASSEEGYGAYEQYF. The CDR3 nucleotides are TGTGCCAGCAGCGAAGAGGGATACGGGGCCTACGAGCAGTACTTC.

This chain connects TRBV10-3 to TRBJ1-5, with unresolved D. From germline, CDR1 is ENHRY and CDR2 SYGVKD. The CDR3 loop spans 16 amino acids. V lost 3 bases and J lost 3, with 15 bases in between. The CDR3 DNA reads as TGTGCCATCAGTGACTCAGCCTCTACCCTCAATCAGCCCCAGCATTTT. As protein: CAISDSASTLNQPQHF.

This clone came up once. The chain has TRBV27 and TRBJ2-5; 9 bases align to TRBD2. The CDR3 has 17 amino acids. V lost 3 bases, J lost 2 bases, and 10 bases stayed unmatched. Germline CDR1 reads MNHEY; CDR2 reads SMNVEV (reference sequence). In DNA form, the CDR3 reads TGTGCCAGCAGTTTGCAGGGCGGGAGGGACCCACAAGAGACCCAGTACTTC. As protein: CASSLQGGRDPQETQYF.

This chain links TRBV6-5 with TRBJ2-1; 8 bases match TRBD1. The CDR3 totals 14 residues. Germline V gene lookup returns CDR1 MNHEY and CDR2 SVGAGI. Trimming cost V 4 bases and J 12 bases; bases outside gene matches: 11. Here the CDR3 reads CASSSTGGPGAQFF. The CDR3 coding sequence is TGTGCCAGCAGTTCAACAGGGGGTCCAGGGGCGCAGTTCTTC.

The CDR3 loop reads CSVVRTSGTYEQYF. As DNA, the CDR3 is TGCAGCGTCGTCCGGACTAGCGGGACCTACGAGCAGTACTTC. The chain uses TRBV29-1 and TRBJ2-7, with 12 bases identical to TRBD2. V shed 6 bases and J 2 bases; nucleotides not matched to a gene: 5. Germline V CDR1 and CDR2: SQVTM, ANQGSEA. The CDR3 has 14 residues.

The V and J genes are TRBV28 and TRBJ2-3; TRBD2 aligns across 7 bases. The CDR3 consists of 16 residues. With V trimmed by 5 bases and J by 5 bases, 13 bases remained unmatched. Germline-derived CDR1 and CDR2 are MDHEN and SYDVKM. The CDR3 DNA is TGTGCCAGCAGTCTAAGACTAGCCCAAAACAAAGATACGCAGTATTTT. It is translated as CASSLRLAQNKDTQYF. The whole variable domain, remainder taken from reference TRBV28 and TRBJ2-3, is DVKVTQSSRYLVKRTGEKVFLECVQDMDHENMFWYRQDPGLGLRLIYFSYDVKMKEKGDIPEGYSVSREKKERFSLILESASTNQTSMYLCASSLRLAQNKDTQYFGPGTRLTVL.

V gene TRBV19 combines with J gene TRBJ1-5; no definite D call. CDR1 is LNHDA and CDR2 is SQIVND in the germline V gene (reference sequence). The germline V and J ends were trimmed by 6 bases and 0 bases, with 12 bases remaining between them. There are 15 residues in the CDR3. The CDR3 loop is CASSETINSNQPQHF. CDR3 coding DNA: TGTGCCAGTAGCGAGACTATTAATAGCAATCAGCCCCAGCATTTT.

This clone was seen only once. This rearrangement joins TRBV28 to TRBJ2-2; either TRBD1 or TRBD2 may fit D (5 bases each). Per germline, CDR1 MDHEN and CDR2 SYDVKM. Trimming pared 2 bases from V and 3 bases from J, leaving 13 bases between. CDR3 length equals 16 residues. CDR3 DNA: TGTGCCAGCAGTTTAGGGACCGGGGCTTACACCGGGGAGCTGTTTTTT. It translates to CASSLGTGAYTGELFF.

The V call is TRBV27, the J call TRBJ2-3; 11 nucleotides match TRBD2. Germline CDR1 and CDR2: MNHEY and SMNVEV (reference sequence). With 2 bases clipped from V and 0 bases from J, the junction kept 10 bases outside the gene matches. This CDR3 region has 19 residues. The CDR3 loop reads CASSLGGLAGSPSTDTQYF. The DNA for the CDR3 is TGTGCCAGCAGTTTAGGAGGACTAGCGGGTTCTCCTAGCACAGATACGCAGTATTTT.

As DNA, the CDR3 is TGTGCCATCGGACCGGGACAGGGAGGTTCACCCCTCCACTTT. Translated: CAIGPGQGGSPLHF. The chain couples TRBV28 to TRBJ1-6; 9 nucleotides match TRBD1. The CDR3 runs 14 residues. CDR1 is MDHEN and CDR2 is SYDVKM in the germline V gene. V shed 10 bases, J shed 9 bases, and the junction held 10 bases outside the gene matches.

The rearrangement links TRBV19 to TRBJ2-1; D might be TRBD2 (6 bases). V lost 5 bases and J lost 5, with 16 bases in between. In germline, CDR1 is LNHDA, CDR2 SQIVND (reference sequence). The CDR3 loop spans 15 amino acids. The CDR3 reads CASSPRDFPNNEQFF. CDR3 coding DNA: TGTGCCAGTAGTCCCCGGGACTTTCCAAACAATGAGCAGTTCTTC.

The V and J genes are TRBV6-5 and TRBJ1-2, with D possibly matching TRBD1 (5 bases). In germline, CDR1 is MNHEY, CDR2 SVGAGI. The length of the CDR3 is 13 residues. V lost 6 bases to trimming and J lost 4 bases, with 12 bases between them. The chain's CDR3 is CASRVPGLYGYTF. DNA for the CDR3: TGTGCCAGCAGGGTCCCAGGGCTCTATGGCTACACCTTC.

The chain employs TRBV7-9 and TRBJ1-1, with TRBD1 as a possible D gene (5 bases). V shed 5 bases and J shed 7 bases, with 14 bases lying between them. The CDR3 has 13 residues. The germline CDR1 and CDR2 sequences are SEHNR and FQNEAQ (reference sequence). The CDR3 reads CASSPSGSLEAFF. The DNA for the CDR3 is TGTGCCAGCAGCCCATCAGGGTCCCTTGAAGCTTTCTTT. The full variable domain, its missing parts supplied by reference TRBV7-9 and TRBJ1-1, is DTGVSQNPRHKITKRGQNVTFRCDPISEHNRLYWYRQTLGQGPEFLTYFQNEAQLEKSRLLSDRFSAERPKGSFSTLEIQRTEQGDSAMYLCASSPSGSLEAFFGQGTRLTVV.

V is TRBV23-1 and J is TRBJ1-5; 7 bases line up with TRBD1. TRBV23-1 is designated an ORF whose function remains uncertain. V lost 5 bases, J lost 0 bases, and 7 bases stayed unmatched. This CDR3 region has 16 residues. CDR3 DNA sequence: TGCGCCAGCAGTGCCCGACAGGGTTATAGCAATCAGCCCCAGCATTTT. Protein: CASSARQGYSNQPQHF.

This clone has a handful of counts. J is TRBJ1-2 and V is TRBV19; the match to TRBD1 covers 8 bases. V lost 1 base, J lost 4 bases, and 5 bases stayed unmatched. The CDR3 consists of 15 residues. The germline gives CDR1 LNHDA, CDR2 SQIVND (reference sequence). In DNA, the CDR3 is TGTGCCAGTAGTATAGGGGCCAGGGGGCCCTATGGCTACACCTTC. Encoded protein: CASSIGARGPYGYTF. Full variable domain (outside the CDR3, taken from reference TRBV19 and TRBJ1-2): DGGITQSPKYLFRKEGQNVTLSCEQNLNHDAMYWYRQDPGQGLRLIYYSQIVNDFQKGDIAEGYSVSREKKESFPLTVTSAQKNPTAFYLCASSIGARGPYGYTFGSGTRLTVV.

The rearrangement uses TRBV7-8 and TRBJ2-4, with D unresolved. This CDR3 has 19 amino acids. The germline V gene encodes CDR1 SGHVS and CDR2 FQNEAQ. Trimming shortened V by 3 bases and J by 0 bases, and 21 bases separated the two germline ends. CDR3 DNA: TGTGCCAGCAGCTTCTCAATAACCCTGGGCGGAATAGCCAAAAACATTCAGTACTTC. It is translated as CASSFSITLGGIAKNIQYF. Complete variable domain (other parts from reference TRBV7-8 and TRBJ2-4): GAGVSQSPRYKVAKRGQDVALRCDPISGHVSLFWYQQALGQGPEFLTYFQNEAQLDKSGLPSDRFFAERPEGSVSTLKIQRTQQEDSAVYLCASSFSITLGGIAKNIQYFGAGTRLSVL.

In this sample, this clone turned up once. The chain uses TRBV29-1 and TRBJ2-7; 8 nucleotides line up with TRBD2. The germline V gene encodes CDR1 SQVTM and CDR2 ANQGSEA. V lost 5 bases to trimming and J lost 6 bases; unmatched junction nucleotides: 9. The CDR3 has 13 residues. CDR3 protein: CSVLSGGLSEQYF. CDR3 DNA sequence: TGCAGCGTTTTATCGGGAGGGCTTAGCGAGCAGTACTTC.

This clone appeared once. The CDR3: CATSSKRGNEQFF. The CDR3 coding sequence is TGTGCCACCAGCAGTAAGAGGGGTAATGAGCAGTTCTTC. This sequence joins TRBV15 and TRBJ2-1; D may be TRBD1 or TRBD2 (5 bases each). CDR3 length: 13 amino acids. The germline V gene encodes CDR1 LNHNV and CDR2 YYDKDF (reference sequence). The ends were cut back, 3 bases at V and 7 bases at J, with 10 bases in the middle.

This rearrangement joins TRBV24-1 to TRBJ2-2, with 7 bases fitting TRBD1. The trim removed 4 bases at V and 6 bases at J, leaving 4 bases unmatched. Germline V lookup: CDR1 KGHDR, CDR2 SFDVKD. The CDR3 is made up of 14 amino acids. CDR3 coding DNA: TGTGCCACCAGTGACCCTGACAGGGCCGGGGAGCTGTTTTTT. Protein: CATSDPDRAGELFF.

V usage is TRBV10-3 and J usage is TRBJ2-5; 8 bases align to TRBD1. Trimming took 5 bases from V and 3 from J; bases not matched to a gene: 8. Germline values: CDR1 ENHRY, CDR2 SYGVKD. CDR3 length: 15 residues. The CDR3 DNA reads as TGTGCCATCAGTCGGGACAGGTTTGGGGAAGAGACCCAGTACTTC. Residues: CAISRDRFGEETQYF.

This chain joins TRBV6-5 and TRBJ2-1; the D gene is possibly TRBD1 (6 bases). V lost 5 bases to trimming and J lost 2 bases, with 13 bases between them. The CDR3 runs to 15 residues. The germline V gene has CDR1 MNHEY and CDR2 SVGAGI. The CDR3 loop is CASSNREWAYNEQFF. In nucleotides, the CDR3 is TGTGCCAGCAGTAACAGGGAGTGGGCCTACAATGAGCAGTTCTTC.

In DNA form, the CDR3 reads TGTGCCAGCAGCCCCCGGACAGGGGGCTCCTACGAGCAGTACTTC. Protein product: CASSPRTGGSYEQYF. The rearrangement joins TRBV7-8 to TRBJ2-7, with 10 nucleotides matching TRBD1. With V trimmed by 5 bases and J by 0 bases, 4 bases remained unmatched. The CDR3 totals 15 residues. Germline CDR1 and CDR2: SGHVS and FQNEAQ. The full variable domain, completed using reference TRBV7-8 and TRBJ2-7, is GAGVSQSPRYKVAKRGQDVALRCDPISGHVSLFWYQQALGQGPEFLTYFQNEAQLDKSGLPSDRFFAERPEGSVSTLKIQRTQQEDSAVYLCASSPRTGGSYEQYFGPGTRLTVT.